This TCR beta chain was identified during a study of T-cell memory formation after mild COVID-19. Study in general: The TCR clusters were mostly specific to one donor. The study's findings and limits: Researchers report contracting CD4+ clones mostly in CM and EM, with CD8+ clones in EMRA. Researchers found some responding clones in pre-infection memory, a sign that cross-reactive memory joined.

5'RACE, which relied on constant-segment primers, yielded TCR alpha and TCR beta cDNA libraries carrying sample barcodes and UMIs. A single record per CDR3 protein comes from TCRdb applying MiXCR to the 5' RACE reads. The table has 100,000 to 150,000 distinct CDR3 sequences, approximately 5.9% seen once. CDR3 length equals 14 residues. Germline-derived CDR1 and CDR2 are LGHNA and YSLEER. J lost 12 bases, V lost 3 bases, and 12 bases had no gene match. This clonotype was detected many times. Its antigen is unidentified. The source material was PBMCs or a T cell subset sorted from them (not recorded which). The clonotype originates from an adult woman who had mild COVID-19 (a few samples of this study predate the infection). Cell type and time point are not known. The V and J genes are TRBV4-3 and TRBJ2-7, with 9 bases fitting TRBD2. CDR3 DNA sequence: TGCGCCAGCAGCCAGACCCCAAATAGCGGGAGACGGTACTTC. It codes for CASSQTPNSGRRYF.